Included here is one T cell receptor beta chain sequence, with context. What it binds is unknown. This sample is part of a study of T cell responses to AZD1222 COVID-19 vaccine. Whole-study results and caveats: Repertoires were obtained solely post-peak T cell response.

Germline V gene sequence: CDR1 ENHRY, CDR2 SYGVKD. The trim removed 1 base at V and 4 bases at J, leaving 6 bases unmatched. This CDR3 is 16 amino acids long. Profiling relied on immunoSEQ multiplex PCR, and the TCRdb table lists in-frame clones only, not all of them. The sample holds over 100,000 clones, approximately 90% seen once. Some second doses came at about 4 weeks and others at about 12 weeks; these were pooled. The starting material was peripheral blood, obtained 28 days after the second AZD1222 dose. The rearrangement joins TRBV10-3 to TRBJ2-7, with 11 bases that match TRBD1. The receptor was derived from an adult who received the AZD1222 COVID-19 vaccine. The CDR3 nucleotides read TGTGCCATCAGTGAGTATCGGACAGGGGGCCGATACGAGCAGTACTTC. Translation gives CAISEYRTGGRYEQYF.